This T cell receptor (beta chain) is drawn from a study of T cells after yellow fever vaccination. At the level of the study: Low-cell-number fractions were prepared with SMART-Seq v4 Ultra Low Input.

This clonotype was counted many times. The antigen remains undetermined. Template-switching 5'RACE yielded the TCR cDNA; a universal primer site and UMIs were added in the process. TCRdb passed the 5' RACE reads through MiXCR, listing each CDR3 protein once. The top ten hold 1% to 1.2% of the sample, which has under 300,000 distinct CDR3 sequences, roughly 6.2% seen once. Overall study findings and caveats: A small proportion of clonotypes was detected in both the CD4 and CD8 compartments.

The V gene end was trimmed by 4 bases and the J gene end by 5 bases; junction bases not matched to a gene: 6. CDR3 size: 14 residues. CDR1 SGHTA and CDR2 FQGNSA come from the germline V gene. The sample in question was CD4+ T cells sorted from PBMCs, obtained on the day of the yellow fever booster vaccination. The sequence came from a man aged 25 to 40 who received the YFV17D yellow fever vaccine. The V call is TRBV7-2, the J call TRBJ2-5; 8 nucleotides align to TRBD1. CDR3 DNA sequence: TGTGCCAGCAGCTCTCAGGGGGCTAGGGAGACCCAGTACTTC. Translating it yields CASSSQGARETQYF.